These 24 T cell receptor beta chains share one sample of origin, sequenced in a study of spatial heterogeneity in lung cancer. TCRdb itself ran the 5' RACE reads through MiXCR, one entry per CDR3 protein. This sample has some 50,000 distinct CDR3 sequences, with approximately 12% found just once. Time point: sample taken at primary tumor resection. TCRs were sequenced from unsorted whole RNA of tumor, nontumor lung or PBMC. This specimen consisted of PBMCs, obtained at surgery. The source is a female donor with early-stage non-small cell lung cancer.

The chain employs TRBV5-1 and TRBJ2-7; the match to TRBD1 covers 9 bases. Germline V CDR1 and CDR2: SGHRS, YFSETQ. CDR3 size: 12 residues. The trim removed 6 bases at V and 7 bases at J, leaving 5 bases unmatched. CDR3 sequence reads: CASTRDREEQYF. The CDR3 region has the DNA TGCGCCAGCACCCGGGACAGGGAAGAGCAGTACTTC.

This clonotype came up a few times. The chain is built from TRBV20-1 and TRBJ2-1; 9 nucleotides line up with TRBD2. The CDR3 totals 13 residues. Looked up from germline, CDR1 is DFQATT and CDR2 is SNEGSKA (reference sequence). Unmatched junction bases numbered 6, after V lost 5 bases and J lost 7 bases. Written as DNA, the CDR3 is TGCAGTGCTGCGGGGGGGGCCGGGAATGAGCAGTTCTTC. Amino acids: CSAAGGAGNEQFF.

This clonotype was detected a few times. J is TRBJ1-1 and V is TRBV19; unclear D gene. CDR3 length: 13 amino acids. Germline CDR1 reads LNHDA; CDR2 reads SQIVND (reference sequence). Trimming took 3 bases from V and 8 from J, leaving 13 bases between them. CDR3 region: CASSITKSPEAFF. In DNA form, the CDR3 reads TGTGCCAGTAGTATCACTAAGTCCCCCGAAGCTTTCTTT.

As DNA, the CDR3 is TGTGCCAGCAGTTTTGTGGGATTTGGCGGGGAGCTGTTTTTT. This encodes CASSFVGFGGELFF. This chain connects TRBV12-3 or TRBV12-4 to TRBJ2-2, with D uncertain. CDR3 length: 14 amino acids. Trimming pared 3 bases from V and 7 bases from J, leaving 12 bases between.

This clonotype was picked up a small number of times. The DNA for the CDR3 is TGTGCCATCCAGCTGCGCCCGGGCACCGGGGAGCTGTTTTTT. Residues: CAIQLRPGTGELFF. J is TRBJ2-2 and V is TRBV7-2; D ambiguous. CDR1 SGHTA and CDR2 FQGNSA come from the germline V gene. The CDR3 length is 14 residues. V lost 10 bases and J lost 4, with 16 bases in between. Based on the CDR3 plus reference TRBV7-2 and TRBJ2-2, the full variable domain is GAGVSQSPSNKVTEKGKDVELRCDPISGHTALYWYRQSLGQGLEFLIYFQGNSAPDKSGLPSDRFSAERTGGSVSTLTIQRTQQEDSAVYLCAIQLRPGTGELFFGEGSRLTVL.

The J gene is TRBJ2-7, the V gene TRBV7-9; D remains ambiguous. V dropped 5 bases and J dropped 7 bases, with 18 bases sitting between them. Germline V gives CDR1 SEHNR, CDR2 FQNEAQ (reference sequence). This CDR3 is 14 amino acids long. CDR3 sequence (DNA): TGTGCCAGCAGCGCTTTAATTGGAGCAGGAGAGCAGTACTTC. Residues: CASSALIGAGEQYF.

Written as DNA, the CDR3 is TGTGCCAGCAGCTTAGTCGGCAGAACTGAAGCTTTCTTT. This translates into CASSLVGRTEAFF. This chain joins TRBV13 and TRBJ1-1; D remains unclear. Trimming left V 1 base short and J 5 bases short, with 8 bases between. In germline, CDR1 is PRHDT, CDR2 FYEKMQ (reference sequence). CDR3 size: 13 residues.

This clonotype was counted ten times or more. The chain links TRBV20-1 to TRBJ2-7; perhaps TRBD2 as D (7 bases). Germline assignment: CDR1 DFQATT and CDR2 SNEGSKA (reference sequence). This CDR3 region has 15 residues. Trimming left V 6 bases short and J 1 base short, with 19 bases between. The CDR3 DNA reads as TGCAGTGCACTCCAAAGGGGGGGACTGTCCTACGAGCAGTACTTC. Residues: CSALQRGGLSYEQYF.

The V gene is TRBV6-1, the J gene TRBJ2-5; 16 nucleotides line up with TRBD2. V lost 4 bases and J lost 5; bases outside the gene matches: 4. CDR3 size: 16 residues. Germline assignment: CDR1 MNHNS and CDR2 SASEGT. CDR3 coding DNA: TGTGCCAGCAGTGCCGGGACTAGCGGGGGGGCGGAGACCCAGTACTTC. Encoded protein: CASSAGTSGGAETQYF.

This chain joins TRBV28 and TRBJ2-5; D may be TRBD2 (6 bases). The CDR3 runs to 14 residues. V shed 5 bases and J shed 1 base, with 11 bases lying between them. Germline V CDR1 and CDR2: MDHEN, SYDVKM. The DNA of the CDR3 is TGTGCCAGCAGTCGGTGGCGGGGCCAAGAGACCCAGTACTTC. This codes for CASSRWRGQETQYF.

V and J are TRBV7-9 and TRBJ2-7; the D gene is possibly TRBD2 (5 bases). The CDR3 is made up of 14 amino acids. The germline V and J ends were trimmed by 5 bases and 3 bases, with 14 bases remaining between them. The germline V gene encodes CDR1 SEHNR and CDR2 FQNEAQ (reference sequence). The chain's CDR3 is CASSPSGINYEQYF. For the CDR3, the DNA is TGTGCCAGCAGCCCAAGCGGCATCAACTACGAGCAGTACTTC.

The chain links TRBV11-2 to TRBJ1-6; TRBD1 aligns across 9 bases. Germline V gene lookup returns CDR1 SGHAT and CDR2 FQNNGV. The CDR3 loop spans 16 amino acids. With 3 bases clipped from V and 6 bases from J, the junction kept 6 bases outside the gene matches. The CDR3 loop is CASSLGQGMANSPLHF. The CDR3 region has the DNA TGTGCCAGCAGCTTGGGACAGGGAATGGCTAATTCACCCCTCCACTTT.

Many counts were recorded for this clonotype. The CDR3 nucleotides are TGTGCCAGCAGCCTACGTTCCACGGGACAGGGGGCGTGGGAGACCCAGTACTTC. This translates into CASSLRSTGQGAWETQYF. This chain joins TRBV7-2 and TRBJ2-5; 12 positions match TRBD1. The CDR3 is 18 amino acids. V was pared by 5 bases and J by 5 bases, with 15 bases of the junction left unmatched. Germline V gene lookup returns CDR1 SGHTA and CDR2 FQGNSA.

This clonotype was detected only a few times. The chain recombines TRBV7-2 with TRBJ2-3; no clear D gene. Germline V gives CDR1 SGHTA, CDR2 FQGNSA. Between the trimmed V and J ends, which lost 1 base and 2 bases, there was a span of 4 bases. The CDR3 spans 13 residues. For the CDR3, the DNA is TGTGCCAGCAGCTTAGAACCCACAGATACGCAGTATTTT. Translating gives CASSLEPTDTQYF. The complete variable domain, with remaining parts taken from reference TRBV7-2 and TRBJ2-3, reads GAGVSQSPSNKVTEKGKDVELRCDPISGHTALYWYRQSLGQGLEFLIYFQGNSAPDKSGLPSDRFSAERTGGSVSTLTIQRTQQEDSAVYLCASSLEPTDTQYFGPGTRLTVL.

The chain recombines TRBV19 with TRBJ2-1, with 8 bases aligning to TRBD2. With V trimmed by 6 bases and J by 5 bases, 9 bases remained unmatched. The CDR3 extends over 15 amino acids. CDR1 and CDR2 from the germline V gene are LNHDA and SQIVND (reference sequence). The CDR3 reads CASSIFTAGDNEQFF. The CDR3 coding sequence is TGTGCCAGTAGCATCTTTACAGCGGGAGACAATGAGCAGTTCTTC.

The chain uses TRBV5-1 and TRBJ1-2; D is perhaps TRBD1 (6 bases). The CDR3 extends over 15 amino acids. Germline assignment: CDR1 SGHRS and CDR2 YFSETQ. V shed 4 bases and J shed 8 bases, with 21 bases lying between them. The CDR3 region has the DNA TGCGCCAGCAGCCCAACTGGACAGTCTTTAGGAGGCTACACCTTC. This gives the protein CASSPTGQSLGGYTF.

Ten or more counts support this clonotype. The chain joins TRBV5-4 to TRBJ1-4; D gene ambiguous. Trimming cost V 0 bases and J 0 bases, with 6 bases left between them. The CDR3 sequence is 15 residues long. The germline V gene encodes CDR1 SGHNT and CDR2 YYREEE (reference sequence). The CDR3 DNA reads as TGTGCCAGCAGCTTGGCGGGAACAACTAATGAAAAACTGTTTTTT. This codes for CASSLAGTTNEKLFF.

In its sample, this clonotype was seen a few times. This rearrangement joins TRBV2 to TRBJ2-2, with TRBD2 matching over 9 bases. Germline CDR1 and CDR2: SNHLY and FYNNEI. The CDR3 length is 16 residues. V shed 4 bases, J shed 3 bases, and the junction held 6 bases outside the gene matches. CDR3 nucleotides: TGTGCCAGCAGTGCGCCTAGCGGGGCGCACACCGGGGAGCTGTTTTTT. Protein sequence: CASSAPSGAHTGELFF.

The table lists this clonotype with a few counts. A read error may account for a junction end that differs from germline. V gene TRBV13 combines with J gene TRBJ2-1; D uncertain. Germline V gives CDR1 PRHDT, CDR2 FYEKMQ (reference sequence). The CDR3 is 14 amino acids. This CDR3 reads CASSIGREGDEQFF. Written as DNA, the CDR3 is TGTGCCAGCAGCATAGGGCGCGAAGGCGATGAGCAGTTCTTC.

V usage is TRBV7-8 and J usage is TRBJ2-3; 10 bases align to TRBD2. The V segment lost 5 bases and the J segment 1 base; nucleotides outside the gene matches: 6. The CDR3 spans 16 residues. Germline V gene sequence: CDR1 SGHVS, CDR2 FQNEAQ. CDR3 sequence reads: CASSPSTSGGTDTQYF. The CDR3 DNA follows: TGTGCCAGCAGCCCCTCCACTAGCGGGGGCACAGATACGCAGTATTTT. Full variable domain (remainder filled in from reference TRBV7-8 and TRBJ2-3): GAGVSQSPRYKVAKRGQDVALRCDPISGHVSLFWYQQALGQGPEFLTYFQNEAQLDKSGLPSDRFFAERPEGSVSTLKIQRTQQEDSAVYLCASSPSTSGGTDTQYFGPGTRLTVL.

At least ten counts were recorded for this clonotype. This chain links TRBV12-3 or TRBV12-4 with TRBJ1-4, with 10 positions matching TRBD1. With 5 bases clipped from V and 7 bases from J, the junction kept 4 bases outside the gene matches. This CDR3 has 14 residues. The CDR3 is CASSPGQGSEKLFF. For the CDR3, the DNA is TGTGCCAGCAGTCCGGGACAGGGGAGTGAAAAACTGTTTTTT.

V gene TRBV9 combines with J gene TRBJ1-1; D possibly corresponds to TRBD1 (5 bases). V was trimmed by 0 bases and J by 0 bases, leaving 15 bases between them. The CDR3 totals 17 residues. The germline V gene has CDR1 SGDLS and CDR2 YYNGEE. The CDR3 is CASSVDLPAGLNTEAFF. The CDR3 DNA sequence: TGTGCCAGCAGCGTAGATTTACCCGCAGGGCTGAACACTGAAGCTTTCTTT.

A few counts support this clonotype. This chain uses TRBV28 with TRBJ2-1, with D perhaps given as TRBD1 or TRBD2 (7 bases each). CDR3 length: 12 residues. Trimming left V 3 bases short and J 14 bases short, with 14 bases between. The germline gives CDR1 MDHEN, CDR2 SYDVKM. The CDR3 region is CASSLLAGGEFF. As DNA, the CDR3 is TGTGCCAGCAGTTTGCTCGCAGGGGGGGAGTTCTTC.

The rearrangement uses TRBV29-1 and TRBJ2-7, with no clear D. This CDR3 has 11 amino acids. Germline assignment: CDR1 SQVTM and CDR2 ANQGSEA. The V gene lost 5 bases and the J gene lost 5 bases, with 10 bases spanning the gap. In DNA form, the CDR3 reads TGCAGCGTTCGCCAGGCAGACGAGCAGTACTTC. Its protein product is CSVRQADEQYF.